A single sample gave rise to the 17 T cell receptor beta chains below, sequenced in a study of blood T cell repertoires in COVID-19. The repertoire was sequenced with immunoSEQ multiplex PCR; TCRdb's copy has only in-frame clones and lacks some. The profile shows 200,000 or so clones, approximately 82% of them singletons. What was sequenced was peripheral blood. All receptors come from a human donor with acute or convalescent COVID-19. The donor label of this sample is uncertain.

The CDR3 sequence: CASGLVDGRQPQHF. The CDR3 region has the DNA TGTGCTAGTGGTTTGGTAGACGGGAGGCAGCCCCAGCATTTT. V usage is TRBV12-5 and J usage is TRBJ1-5; D gene unclear. Looked up from germline, CDR1 is LGHNT and CDR2 is FRNRAP. The length of the CDR3 is 14 residues. V lost 0 bases to trimming and J lost 7 bases, with 10 bases between them. The entire variable domain, with the rest obtained from reference TRBV12-5 and TRBJ1-5, is as follows: DARVTQTPRHKVTEMGQEVTMRCQPILGHNTVFWYRQTMMQGLELLAYFRNRAPLDDSGMPKDRFSAEMPDATLATLKIQPSEPRDSAVYFCASGLVDGRQPQHFGDGTRLSIL.

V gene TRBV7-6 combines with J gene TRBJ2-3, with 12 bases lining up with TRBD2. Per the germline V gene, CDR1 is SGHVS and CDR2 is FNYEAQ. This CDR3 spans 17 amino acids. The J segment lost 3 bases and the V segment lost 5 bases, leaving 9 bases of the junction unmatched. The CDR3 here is CASSPNSGLAGTDTQYF. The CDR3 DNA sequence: TGTGCCAGCAGCCCGAACTCCGGACTAGCGGGAACAGATACGCAGTATTTT. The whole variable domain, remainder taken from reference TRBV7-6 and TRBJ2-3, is GAGVSQSPRYKVTKRGQDVALRCDPISGHVSLYWYRQALGQGPEFLTYFNYEAQQDKSGLPNDRFSAERPEGSISTLTIQRTEQRDSAMYRCASSPNSGLAGTDTQYFGPGTRLTVL.

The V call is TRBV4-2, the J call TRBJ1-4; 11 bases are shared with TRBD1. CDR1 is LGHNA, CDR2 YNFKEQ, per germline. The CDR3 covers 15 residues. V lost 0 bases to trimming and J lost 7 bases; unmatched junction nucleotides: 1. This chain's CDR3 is CASSQDGTGGEKLFF. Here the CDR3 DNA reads TGTGCCAGCAGCCAAGACGGGACAGGGGGTGAAAAACTGTTTTTT.

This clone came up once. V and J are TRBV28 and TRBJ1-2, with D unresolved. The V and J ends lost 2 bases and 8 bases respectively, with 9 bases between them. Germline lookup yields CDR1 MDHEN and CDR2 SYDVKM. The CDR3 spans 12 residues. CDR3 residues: CASSLEVRGYTF. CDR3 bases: TGTGCCAGCAGTTTAGAGGTACGGGGCTACACCTTC.

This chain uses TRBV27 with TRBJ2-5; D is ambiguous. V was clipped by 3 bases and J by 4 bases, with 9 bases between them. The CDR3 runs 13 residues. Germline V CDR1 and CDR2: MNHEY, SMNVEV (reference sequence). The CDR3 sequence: CASSFNRGETQYF. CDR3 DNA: TGTGCCAGCAGTTTTAACCGAGGAGAGACCCAGTACTTC.

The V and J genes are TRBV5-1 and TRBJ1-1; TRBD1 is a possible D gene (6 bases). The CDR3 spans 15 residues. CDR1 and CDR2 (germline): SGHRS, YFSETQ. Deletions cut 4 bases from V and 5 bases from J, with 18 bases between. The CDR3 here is CASSLDGGAGTEAFF. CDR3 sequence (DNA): TGCGCCAGCAGCCTGGATGGGGGGGCAGGAACTGAAGCTTTCTTT. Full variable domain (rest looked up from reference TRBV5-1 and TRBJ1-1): KAGVTQTPRYLIKTRGQQVTLSCSPISGHRSVSWYQQTPGQGLQFLFEYFSETQRNKGNFPGRFSGRQFSNSRSEMNVSTLELGDSALYLCASSLDGGAGTEAFFGQGTRLTVV.

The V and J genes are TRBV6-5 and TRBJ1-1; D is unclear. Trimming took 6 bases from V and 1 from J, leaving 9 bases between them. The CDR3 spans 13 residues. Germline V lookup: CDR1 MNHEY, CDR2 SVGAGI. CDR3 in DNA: TGTGCCAGCAGAAGCCAGGAGAACACTGAAGCTTTCTTT. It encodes CASRSQENTEAFF.

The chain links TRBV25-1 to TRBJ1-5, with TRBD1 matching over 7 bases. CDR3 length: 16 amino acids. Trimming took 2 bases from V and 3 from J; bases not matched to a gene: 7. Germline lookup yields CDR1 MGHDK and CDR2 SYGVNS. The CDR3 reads CASSEGGRGDNQPQHF. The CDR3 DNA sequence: TGTGCCAGCAGTGAAGGGGGCAGGGGGGACAATCAGCCCCAGCATTTT.

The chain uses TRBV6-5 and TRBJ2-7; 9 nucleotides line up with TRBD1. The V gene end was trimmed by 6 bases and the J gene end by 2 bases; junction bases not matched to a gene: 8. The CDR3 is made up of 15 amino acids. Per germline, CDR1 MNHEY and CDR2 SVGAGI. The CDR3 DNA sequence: TGTGCCAGCAGAACCGGGACAGGGCTCGCCTACGAGCAGTACTTC. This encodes CASRTGTGLAYEQYF.

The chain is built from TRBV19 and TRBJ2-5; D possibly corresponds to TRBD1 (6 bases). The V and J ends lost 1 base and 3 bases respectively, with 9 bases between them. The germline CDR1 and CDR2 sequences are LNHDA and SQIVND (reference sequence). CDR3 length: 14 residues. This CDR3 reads CASSIGQVKETQYF. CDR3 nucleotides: TGTGCCAGTAGTATAGGACAGGTGAAAGAGACCCAGTACTTC.

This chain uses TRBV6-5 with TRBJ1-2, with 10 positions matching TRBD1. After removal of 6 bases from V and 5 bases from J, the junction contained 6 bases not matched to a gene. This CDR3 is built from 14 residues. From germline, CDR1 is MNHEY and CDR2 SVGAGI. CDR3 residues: CASRRQGARYGYTF. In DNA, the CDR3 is TGTGCCAGCAGAAGACAGGGGGCTCGATATGGCTACACCTTC.

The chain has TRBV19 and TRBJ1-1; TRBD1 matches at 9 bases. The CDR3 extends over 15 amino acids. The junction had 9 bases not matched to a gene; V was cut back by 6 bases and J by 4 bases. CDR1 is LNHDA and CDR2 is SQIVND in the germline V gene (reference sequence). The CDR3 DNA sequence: TGTGCCAGTAGCCAGGACAGGGGTCGACTCACTGAAGCTTTCTTT. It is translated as CASSQDRGRLTEAFF.

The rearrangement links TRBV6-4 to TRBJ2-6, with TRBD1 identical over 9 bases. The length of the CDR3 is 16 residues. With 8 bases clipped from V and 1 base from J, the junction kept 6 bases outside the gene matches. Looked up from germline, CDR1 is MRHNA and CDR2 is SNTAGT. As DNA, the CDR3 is TGTGCCAGCCGACAGGGGGGAAGATCTGGGGCCAACGTCCTGACTTTC. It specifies CASRQGGRSGANVLTF.

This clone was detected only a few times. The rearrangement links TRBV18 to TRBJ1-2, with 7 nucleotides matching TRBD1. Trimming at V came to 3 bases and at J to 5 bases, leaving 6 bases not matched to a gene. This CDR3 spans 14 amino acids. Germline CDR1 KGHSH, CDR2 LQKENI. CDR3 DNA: TGTGCCAGCTCACCGGGGACAGCTACTTATGGCTACACCTTC. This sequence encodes CASSPGTATYGYTF.

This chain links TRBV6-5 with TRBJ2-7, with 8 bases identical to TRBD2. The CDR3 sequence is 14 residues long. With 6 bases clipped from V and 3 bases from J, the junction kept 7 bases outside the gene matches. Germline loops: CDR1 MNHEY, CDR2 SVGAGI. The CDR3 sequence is CASSGGGSLYEQYF. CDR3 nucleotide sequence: TGTGCCAGCAGCGGCGGGGGGAGCCTCTACGAGCAGTACTTC.

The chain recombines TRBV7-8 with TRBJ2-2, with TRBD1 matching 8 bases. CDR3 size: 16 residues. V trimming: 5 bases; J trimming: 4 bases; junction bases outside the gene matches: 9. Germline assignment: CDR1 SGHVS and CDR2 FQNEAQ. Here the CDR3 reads CASSRRTGIVTGELFF. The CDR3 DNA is TGTGCCAGCAGCCGGAGGACAGGGATTGTCACCGGGGAGCTGTTTTTT.

DNA of the CDR3: TGCGCCAGCAGCCTCGCCTCGGGACAGGCTATCTCTGGGGCCAACGTCCTGACTTTC. Protein: CASSLASGQAISGANVLTF. The gene calls are TRBV4-3 and TRBJ2-6; 8 bases map to TRBD1. Germline values: CDR1 LGHNA, CDR2 YSLEER. The CDR3 spans 19 residues. The V gene end was trimmed by 4 bases and the J gene end by 0 bases; junction bases not matched to a gene: 11.